Below, 32 T cell receptor beta chains from the same sample are listed, as sequenced in a study of blood T cells in healthy people across ages. Alongside a J-beta primer mix, a sample-barcoded 5' primer served in a second PCR lasting roughly 6 to 11 cycles. TCRdb independently ran MiXCR on the 5' RACE reads; one entry per CDR3 protein. There are 600,000 or so distinct CDR3 sequences in the sample; roughly 31% occur only once, and 15% to 17% lies in the top ten. The sequenced sample consisted of blood. The receptors come from a woman aged 80 or over in good health.

This clonotype was observed a few times. The chain has TRBV20-1 and TRBJ2-7; D gene ambiguous. The germline V gene encodes CDR1 DFQATT and CDR2 SNEGSKA (reference sequence). Trimming cost V 3 bases and J 2 bases, with 14 bases left between them. The CDR3 runs to 14 residues. The CDR3 DNA is TGCAGTGCTAGTGTGGCGAACGGCCCCTACGAGCAGTACTTC. Its translation is CSASVANGPYEQYF.

The chain combines TRBV5-6 with TRBJ2-1, with 11 nucleotides matching TRBD1. The CDR3 extends over 14 amino acids. Germline lookup yields CDR1 SGHDT and CDR2 YYEEEE. J lost 9 bases, V lost 6 bases, and 8 bases had no gene match. CDR3 sequence: CASKRGQGAGEQFF. The CDR3 DNA is TGTGCCAGCAAGCGAGGACAGGGGGCTGGTGAGCAGTTCTTC. The full variable domain, completed using reference TRBV5-6 and TRBJ2-1, is DAGVTQSPTHLIKTRGQQVTLRCSPKSGHDTVSWYQQALGQGPQFIFQYYEEEERQRGNFPDRFSGHQFPNYSSELNVNALLLGDSALYLCASKRGQGAGEQFFGPGTRLTVL.

In regard to this clonotype: Just one base apart from a much larger clone, this may be a read error. V is TRBV5-1 and J is TRBJ2-1, with D perhaps TRBD1 or TRBD2 (5 bases each). The CDR3 loop spans 14 amino acids. Germline CDR1 SGHRS, CDR2 YFSETQ. CDR3 in amino acids: CVSSGVGAGDEQFF. DNA of the CDR3: TGCGTCAGCAGCGGAGTCGGGGCGGGCGATGAGCAGTTCTTC.

Turning to this clonotype: A much larger clone lies one base from this, so it may be a read error. The chain couples TRBV9 to TRBJ2-1; 8 nucleotides agree with TRBD2. CDR1 and CDR2 from the germline V gene are SGDLS and YYNGEE. The CDR3 contains 14 residues. V shed 0 bases and J 7 bases; nucleotides not matched to a gene: 3. CDR3 loop: CASSVGPSGNEQFF. CDR3 nucleotide sequence: TGTGCCAGCAGCGTAGGGCCTAGCGGGAATGAGCAGTTCTTC.

This clonotype was detected once. The chain links TRBV29-1 to TRBJ1-2; 8 nucleotides line up with TRBD1. Looked up from germline, CDR1 is SQVTM and CDR2 is ANQGSEA. CDR3 size: 14 residues. J lost 5 bases, V lost 0 bases, and 5 bases had no gene match. The CDR3 nucleotides read TGCAGCGTTGAAGATCAGGGGGCCGAGTATGGCTACACCTTC. This encodes CSVEDQGAEYGYTF. Combining the CDR3 with reference TRBV29-1 and TRBJ1-2 gives the whole variable domain SAVISQKPSRDICQRGTSLTIQCQVDSQVTMMFWYRQQPGQSLTLIATANQGSEATYESGFVIDKFPISRPNLTFSTLTVSNMSPEDSSIYLCSVEDQGAEYGYTFGSGTRLTVV.

V usage is TRBV4-1 and J usage is TRBJ2-1; 7 nucleotides agree with TRBD1. The trim removed 6 bases at V and 3 bases at J, leaving 11 bases unmatched. CDR1 and CDR2 from the germline V gene are MGHRA and YSYEKL. The CDR3 has 16 residues. The CDR3 loop is CASRENRGSLYNEQFF. The DNA of the CDR3 is TGCGCCAGCAGGGAGAACAGGGGTTCCCTCTACAATGAGCAGTTCTTC.

This clonotype was counted many times. V gene TRBV7-2 combines with J gene TRBJ1-2, with a possible D match to TRBD1 (5 bases). The CDR3 totals 14 residues. The V end was cut by 6 bases, the J end by 6 bases, with 17 bases between. Per the germline V gene, CDR1 is SGHTA and CDR2 is FQGNSA. CDR3 protein: CASSYRGRGHGYTF. DNA of the CDR3: TGTGCCAGCAGTTACCGGGGACGGGGTCATGGCTACACCTTC.

This clonotype has a count of ten or more. V and J are TRBV6-5 and TRBJ2-7; D is possibly TRBD1 (5 bases). Germline assignment: CDR1 MNHEY and CDR2 SVGAGI. The germline V and J ends were trimmed by 0 bases and 5 bases, with 11 bases remaining between them. This CDR3 is 14 amino acids long. Here the CDR3 DNA reads TGTGCCAGCAGTTACTCATCAGGGAACGACGAGCAGTACTTC. Translating gives CASSYSSGNDEQYF.

The rearrangement joins TRBV5-1 to TRBJ1-2; 9 bases fit TRBD1. The V gene's germline CDR1 is SGHRS and CDR2 YFSETQ. J lost 8 bases, V lost 6 bases, and 8 bases had no gene match. The CDR3 has 13 residues. CDR3 sequence reads: CASTGQGNSGYTF. Here the CDR3 DNA reads TGCGCCAGCACGGGACAGGGTAATTCAGGCTACACCTTC.

This clonotype was seen repeatedly, ten times or more. The rearrangement links TRBV7-2 to TRBJ2-3, with D possibly matching TRBD1 (7 bases). The CDR3 totals 15 residues. Germline V lookup: CDR1 SGHTA, CDR2 FQGNSA. Trimming removed 5 bases from V and 7 bases from J, with 19 bases in between. The CDR3 here is CASSTNRGGGYTQYF. The CDR3, as DNA: TGTGCCAGCAGCACCAACAGGGGAGGAGGGTATACGCAGTATTTT.

This clonotype appeared a few times. The chain carries TRBV24-1 and TRBJ1-2; D uncertain. CDR1 and CDR2 from the germline V gene are KGHDR and SFDVKD. The V end was cut by 11 bases, the J end by 5 bases, with 20 bases between. This CDR3 spans 14 amino acids. CDR3 loop: CAIRSPGMGYGYTF. For the CDR3, the DNA is TGTGCCATCCGATCTCCTGGCATGGGATATGGCTACACCTTC.

The rearrangement links TRBV9 to TRBJ2-3, with 8 bases that match TRBD2. CDR1 SGDLS and CDR2 YYNGEE come from the germline V gene. The CDR3 sequence is 16 residues long. The V gene end was trimmed by 4 bases and the J gene end by 0 bases; junction bases not matched to a gene: 7. CDR3 sequence (DNA): TGTGCCAGCAGCTCCCGCGGGGGGCCTAGCACAGATACGCAGTATTTT. This codes for CASSSRGGPSTDTQYF.

At least ten counts were recorded for this clonotype. This chain joins TRBV7-8 and TRBJ2-5, with D unresolved. Trimming removed 7 bases at V and 6 bases at J, with 12 bases between. Germline CDR1 reads SGHVS; CDR2 reads FQNEAQ. The CDR3 covers 12 residues. The chain's CDR3 is CASTFSLQTQYF. For the CDR3, the DNA is TGTGCCAGCACATTCTCCCTGCAGACCCAGTACTTC.

This clonotype was detected many times. This chain uses TRBV20-1 with TRBJ2-3; D possibly uses TRBD1 or TRBD2 (7 bases each). Trimming stripped 1 base from V and 7 bases from J, with 18 bases between. Per the germline V gene, CDR1 is DFQATT and CDR2 is SNEGSKA (reference sequence). This CDR3 contains 15 residues. Here the CDR3 reads CSARVAGGGRNTQYF. CDR3 coding DNA: TGCAGTGCTAGAGTTGCAGGGGGGGGACGAAATACGCAGTATTTT.

This clonotype was seen at least ten times. The gene calls are TRBV7-2 and TRBJ2-5; D possibly corresponds to TRBD2 (6 bases). Germline-derived CDR1 and CDR2 are SGHTA and FQGNSA. The CDR3 is 15 residues long. Trimming pared 3 bases from V and 1 base from J, leaving 12 bases between. CDR3 DNA: TGTGCCAGCAGCTTCTCGGGGGATATCCAAGAGACCCAGTACTTC. Protein sequence: CASSFSGDIQETQYF.

This clonotype was seen ten or more times. V and J are TRBV27 and TRBJ2-5; 9 nucleotides line up with TRBD2. This CDR3 has 16 amino acids. Germline V gives CDR1 MNHEY, CDR2 SMNVEV (reference sequence). Germline trimming cut 8 bases from V and 4 bases from J; bases unmatched to any gene: 14. The CDR3 coding sequence is TGTGCCAGCGCTGTAGCGGGCGGGGGGGCTTTAGAGACCCAGTACTTC. This codes for CASAVAGGGALETQYF.

This clonotype was counted many times. The chain combines TRBV4-2 with TRBJ2-3, with 16 bases aligning to TRBD2. This CDR3 contains 18 residues. The V segment lost 3 bases and the J segment 4 bases; nucleotides outside the gene matches: 7. The germline V gene encodes CDR1 LGHNA and CDR2 YNFKEQ. CDR3 DNA sequence: TGTGCCAGCAGCCAGGGGACTAGCGGGGGGGCCTTTGCAGATACGCAGTATTTT. Its protein is CASSQGTSGGAFADTQYF.

This clonotype has just a few counts. A read error may be the cause here, since a much bigger clone is one base away. The chain couples TRBV20-1 to TRBJ2-5; maybe TRBD2 (6 bases). Germline CDR1 DFQATT, CDR2 SNEGSKA (reference sequence). CDR3 length equals 12 residues. DNA for the CDR3: TGCAGGGCTACCGGGACTCGGGAGACCCAGTACTTC. Translated, it gives CRATGTRETQYF.

A remark on this clonotype: It may be a read error: a sequence one base away is much more abundant. This chain connects TRBV5-4 to TRBJ1-2; D is perhaps TRBD1 (6 bases). Per germline, CDR1 SGHNT and CDR2 YYREEE (reference sequence). This CDR3 comprises 16 residues. Trimming removed 1 base at V and 5 bases at J, with 18 bases between. DNA of the CDR3: TGTGCCAGCAGCTTGAGGTCCGCGGGGGGCGGATATGGCTACACCTTC. Amino acid sequence: CASSLRSAGGGYGYTF.

Comments on this clonotype: One end of the junction is discordant with germline, which a read error may explain. The chain couples TRBV6-1 to TRBJ1-2; 12 bases are shared with TRBD1. CDR1 is MNHNS and CDR2 is SASEGT in the germline V gene. The CDR3 is 14 residues long. The CDR3 loop reads CASRGGQGAYDYTF. In DNA form, the CDR3 reads TGTGCCAGCAGGGGGGGACAGGGGGCGTATGACTACACCTTC.

This clonotype has a count of ten or more. V usage is TRBV20-1 and J usage is TRBJ2-3; 9 bases align to TRBD2. Per the germline V gene, CDR1 is DFQATT and CDR2 is SNEGSKA (reference sequence). Germline trimming cut 1 base from V and 5 bases from J; bases unmatched to any gene: 10. The CDR3 totals 16 residues. The CDR3 nucleotides are TGCAGTGCTAGAGGCGGGGGGGCGGTTGGAAGAGATACGCAGTATTTT. Residues: CSARGGGAVGRDTQYF.

This clonotype was counted at least ten times. The CDR3 is CASTTLGSTNEKLFF. In nucleotides, the CDR3 is TGTGCCAGCACGACTTTAGGGAGCACTAATGAAAAACTGTTTTTT. The V call is TRBV2, the J call TRBJ1-4; D remains unclear. Between the trimmed V and J ends, which lost 7 bases and 2 bases, there was a span of 14 bases. Germline loops: CDR1 SNHLY, CDR2 FYNNEI. The CDR3 is made up of 15 amino acids.

There are a few counts of this clonotype. This chain joins TRBV6-2 or TRBV6-3 and TRBJ1-1; tentatively, D is TRBD1 (6 bases). The V and J ends lost 5 bases and 3 bases respectively, with 10 bases between them. There are 13 residues in the CDR3. The germline CDR1 and CDR2 sequences are MNHEY and SVGEGT. DNA for the CDR3: TGTGCCAGCAGTCAGGGGCTGGACACTGAAGCTTTCTTT. Its protein product is CASSQGLDTEAFF.

This clonotype was seen a handful of times. V and J are TRBV5-1 and TRBJ1-1, with TRBD1 identical over 7 bases. The germline CDR1 and CDR2 sequences are SGHRS and YFSETQ. After removal of 3 bases from V and 0 bases from J, the junction contained 8 bases not matched to a gene. This CDR3 comprises 16 residues. CDR3 residues: CASSSYRQGMNTEAFF. Here the CDR3 DNA reads TGCGCCAGCAGCTCGTACCGACAGGGCATGAACACTGAAGCTTTCTTT.

This clonotype was recorded at least ten times. The chain carries TRBV9 and TRBJ2-6, with D possibly matching TRBD1 (5 bases). The germline V gene has CDR1 SGDLS and CDR2 YYNGEE. The CDR3 contains 18 residues. The ends were cut back, 4 bases at V and 0 bases at J, with 17 bases in the middle. CDR3 sequence (DNA): TGTGCCAGCAGCCCCAAACAGGCTCCGAGCTCTGGGGCCAACGTCCTGACTTTC. Translated, it gives CASSPKQAPSSGANVLTF.

The chain employs TRBV3-1 and TRBJ1-2; possible D gene TRBD1, 6 bases. The CDR3 totals 13 residues. Trimming shortened V by 4 bases and J by 7 bases, and 13 bases separated the two germline ends. CDR1 and CDR2 (germline): LGHDT, YNNKEL (reference sequence). The CDR3 DNA follows: TGTGCCAGCAGCCTCGGGACACCGACTGGCTACACCTTC. Encoded protein: CASSLGTPTGYTF.

With regard to this clonotype: Given a much more abundant clone one base away, this may be a read error. The rearrangement joins TRBV5-6 to TRBJ1-2; 8 positions agree with TRBD1. This CDR3 contains 14 residues. With V trimmed by 3 bases and J by 4 bases, 5 bases remained unmatched. Per germline, CDR1 SGHDT and CDR2 YYEEEE. The CDR3 protein is CASSWVQGAYGYTF. The CDR3 nucleotides are TGTGCCAGCAGCTGGGTGCAGGGGGCCTATGGCTACACCTTC.

V is TRBV29-1 and J is TRBJ1-1; TRBD1 matches at 7 bases. The CDR3 consists of 13 residues. V was pared by 7 bases and J by 1 base, with 6 bases of the junction left unmatched. CDR1 and CDR2 (germline): SQVTM, ANQGSEA. Here the CDR3 reads CSGQGVGNTEAFF. The CDR3 DNA sequence: TGCAGCGGGCAGGGGGTGGGGAACACTGAAGCTTTCTTT.

The chain carries TRBV7-8 and TRBJ1-3; D perhaps matches TRBD1 (6 bases). CDR1 is SGHVS, CDR2 FQNEAQ, per germline. V was pared by 4 bases and J by 7 bases, with 14 bases between. The CDR3 runs to 14 residues. The CDR3 here is CASSYSGTTNTIYF. Written as DNA, the CDR3 is TGTGCCAGCAGCTACTCCGGGACAACTAACACCATATATTTT.

For the CDR3, the DNA is TGTGCCAGCAGTACGCCGGGACGGAGAAACTATAATTCACCCCTCCACTTT. It specifies CASSTPGRRNYNSPLHF. The V and J genes are TRBV28 and TRBJ1-6; D is possibly TRBD1 (5 bases). The CDR3 loop spans 17 amino acids. V shed 5 bases and J shed 3 bases, with 17 bases lying between them. The germline V gene encodes CDR1 MDHEN and CDR2 SYDVKM.

In the case of this clonotype: A much larger clone differs by one base, so this may be a read error. The CDR3 loop is CASSFLGLAGGNGQFF. CDR3 nucleotides: TGCGCCAGCAGCTTCCTGGGACTAGCGGGGGGGAATGGGCAGTTCTTC. V gene TRBV5-1 combines with J gene TRBJ2-5; TRBD2 agrees at 16 bases. The DNA matches TRBJ2-1 better at its end, which makes the J call doubtful. CDR1 and CDR2 from the germline V gene are SGHRS and YFSETQ. This CDR3 has 16 amino acids.

The chain recombines TRBV28 with TRBJ1-1; D is possibly TRBD1 (6 bases). The CDR3 runs 14 residues. V dropped 6 bases and J dropped 3 bases, with 14 bases sitting between them. Germline CDR1 reads MDHEN; CDR2 reads SYDVKM. The CDR3 DNA is TGTGCCAGCAGCCAGGGGTTTATGGACACTGAAGCTTTCTTT. It codes for CASSQGFMDTEAFF.